These 22 T cell receptor beta chains were sequenced from one sample in a study of T-cell reconstitution after alpha-beta-depleted transplantation in children. Unique molecular identifiers were incorporated during preparation of the TCRbeta library. MiXCR, applied by TCRdb to the PCR reads, yields one record per CDR3 protein. This sample carries 800,000 to 1,000,000 distinct CDR3 sequences, roughly 29% of them seen once, and the ten largest clones take around 30%. Specimen: PBMCs, mostly from graft donor cells, collected 360 days after TCRalphabeta/CD19-depleted stem cell transplant. These receptors were collected from a boy under two years old who had a stem cell transplant for SCID, so the T cells may come from the graft donor.

This clonotype was detected a few times. The V gene is TRBV12-3 or TRBV12-4, the J gene TRBJ2-6; a weak D match, TRBD2 (5 bases). V lost 3 bases and J lost 1, with 13 bases in between. This CDR3 spans 17 amino acids. CDR3: CASSFYSSGSGANVLTF. The CDR3 nucleotides read TGTGCCAGCAGTTTCTACAGCTCGGGGTCTGGGGCCAACGTCCTGACTTTC.

Only one count was recorded for this clonotype. V gene TRBV20-1 combines with J gene TRBJ2-2; 8 nucleotides match TRBD2. V was pared by 0 bases and J by 6 bases, with 6 bases of the junction left unmatched. The CDR3 contains 15 residues. Germline V lookup: CDR1 DFQATT, CDR2 SNEGSKA (reference sequence). The CDR3 DNA is TGCAGTGCTAGAGACCCCCGCGGGAGGTCCGGGGAGCTGTTTTTT. Translated: CSARDPRGRSGELFF.

The chain uses TRBV5-1 and TRBJ2-1; TRBD1 matches at 7 bases. The CDR3 length is 15 residues. Germline-derived CDR1 and CDR2 are SGHRS and YFSETQ. After removal of 3 bases from V and 5 bases from J, the junction contained 8 bases not matched to a gene. CDR3 coding DNA: TGCGCCAGCAGCTCCTACGGGACAGACAACAATGAGCAGTTCTTC. This codes for CASSSYGTDNNEQFF.

This chain joins TRBV20-1 and TRBJ1-1; TRBD1 agrees at 7 bases. The CDR3 covers 13 residues. In germline, CDR1 is DFQATT, CDR2 SNEGSKA (reference sequence). Germline trimming cut 5 bases from V and 1 base from J; bases unmatched to any gene: 4. The CDR3 coding sequence is TGCAGTGCTCGGACAGGTCCGAACACTGAAGCTTTCTTT. This sequence encodes CSARTGPNTEAFF.

This clonotype has just one count. V is TRBV15 and J is TRBJ1-1; 9 bases are a match to TRBD1. Germline assignment: CDR1 LNHNV and CDR2 YYDKDF (reference sequence). This CDR3 is 15 amino acids long. V was clipped by 4 bases and J by 0 bases; unmatched bases: 3. CDR3 DNA: TGTGCCACCAGCAAACAGGGGGCTGTGAACACTGAAGCTTTCTTT. Its translation is CATSKQGAVNTEAFF.

This chain joins TRBV4-1 and TRBJ2-6; tentatively, D is TRBD1 (5 bases). Looked up from germline, CDR1 is MGHRA and CDR2 is YSYEKL. CDR3 size: 16 residues. Trimming took 2 bases from V and 3 from J, leaving 11 bases between them. CDR3 region: CASSQQGWVGANVLTF. The DNA of the CDR3 is TGCGCCAGCAGCCAACAGGGTTGGGTTGGGGCCAACGTCCTGACTTTC.

The V gene is TRBV9, the J gene TRBJ2-1, with 9 bases lining up with TRBD1. The CDR3 has 15 amino acids. From germline, CDR1 is SGDLS and CDR2 YYNGEE. V gave up 3 bases and J gave up 3 bases; unmatched junction bases: 4. CDR3 sequence (DNA): TGTGCCAGCAGCGCCGGGACAGGGAACTACAATGAGCAGTTCTTC. Protein sequence: CASSAGTGNYNEQFF.

This clonotype occurred a few times. This chain joins TRBV5-8 and TRBJ2-7, with 11 bases identical to TRBD2. With V trimmed by 0 bases and J by 5 bases, 4 bases remained unmatched. CDR3 size: 15 residues. Germline lookup yields CDR1 SGHTS and CDR2 YDEGEE. The CDR3 region has the DNA TGTGCCAGCAGCTTGGAACTAGCGGGGGTCGACGAGCAGTACTTC. Residues: CASSLELAGVDEQYF. The full variable domain, with the rest looked up from reference TRBV5-8 and TRBJ2-7, is EAGVTQSPTHLIKTRGQQATLRCSPISGHTSVYWYQQALGLGLQFLLWYDEGEERNRGNFPPRFSGRQFPNYSSELNVNALELEDSALYLCASSLELAGVDEQYFGPGTRLTVT.

In nucleotides, the CDR3 is TGTGCCAGCAGCACAAAACCCGGGACAGGGTACAACGAGCAGTACTTC. Its translation: CASSTKPGTGYNEQYF. The rearrangement links TRBV5-5 to TRBJ2-7; 9 nucleotides agree with TRBD1. Per germline, CDR1 SGHKS and CDR2 YYEKEE (reference sequence). The CDR3 spans 16 residues. The junction had 13 bases not matched to a gene; V was cut back by 4 bases and J by 5 bases.

This clonotype occurred a few times. J is TRBJ2-5 and V is TRBV29-1, with a weak D call TRBD1 (5 bases). Between the trimmed V and J ends, which lost 6 bases and 2 bases, there was a span of 13 bases. Germline lookup yields CDR1 SQVTM and CDR2 ANQGSEA. This CDR3 comprises 13 residues. The CDR3 reads CSVIYRLQETQYF. DNA for the CDR3: TGCAGCGTAATCTACAGGCTACAAGAGACCCAGTACTTC.

This chain joins TRBV11-2 and TRBJ2-3; a possible D gene is TRBD1 (6 bases). Trimming took 4 bases from V and 0 from J, leaving 20 bases between them. Germline lookup yields CDR1 SGHAT and CDR2 FQNNGV. There are 18 residues in the CDR3. CDR3 bases: TGTGCCAGCAGCTCGTCCCCCCCTCAGGGGACGAGCACAGATACGCAGTATTTT. Protein sequence: CASSSSPPQGTSTDTQYF.

The CDR3 coding sequence is TGTGCCAGCAGCTCACAGGGAGCTGGCTACACCTTC. Translation: CASSSQGAGYTF. The chain employs TRBV28 and TRBJ1-2; possible D gene TRBD1, 6 bases. V was clipped by 6 bases and J by 7 bases, with 12 bases between them. In germline, CDR1 is MDHEN, CDR2 SYDVKM. The CDR3 length is 12 residues.

Only a few counts were recorded for this clonotype. The rearrangement uses TRBV29-1 and TRBJ1-1, with D maybe TRBD1 (5 bases). In germline, CDR1 is SQVTM, CDR2 ANQGSEA. V lost 3 bases to trimming and J lost 1 base, with 15 bases between them. CDR3 length: 15 amino acids. The CDR3: CSVDPRTTGNTEAFF. Here the CDR3 DNA reads TGCAGCGTTGACCCAAGGACCACAGGGAACACTGAAGCTTTCTTT. Full variable domain (rest looked up from reference TRBV29-1 and TRBJ1-1): SAVISQKPSRDICQRGTSLTIQCQVDSQVTMMFWYRQQPGQSLTLIATANQGSEATYESGFVIDKFPISRPNLTFSTLTVSNMSPEDSSIYLCSVDPRTTGNTEAFFGQGTRLTVV.

This clonotype was detected only once. The chain combines TRBV27 with TRBJ1-4; TRBD1 might be the D (5 bases). CDR1 is MNHEY, CDR2 SMNVEV, per germline (reference sequence). The CDR3 totals 15 residues. With 1 base removed from V and 7 bases from J, the gap between germline ends came to 13 bases. CDR3 region: CASSLLGPGGEKLFF. CDR3 DNA sequence: TGTGCCAGCAGTTTATTGGGACCGGGGGGTGAAAAACTGTTTTTT.

This clonotype has a handful of counts. The chain couples TRBV7-9 to TRBJ2-5; D is uncertain. The CDR3 spans 15 residues. The germline gives CDR1 SEHNR, CDR2 FQNEAQ (reference sequence). Trimming stripped 1 base from V and 5 bases from J, with 14 bases between. CDR3 residues: CASSLGLVAAETQYF. The CDR3 nucleotides read TGTGCCAGCAGCTTAGGGCTAGTTGCGGCGGAGACCCAGTACTTC.

This clonotype showed up many times. The rearrangement uses TRBV5-1 and TRBJ2-6; no definite D call. The CDR3 totals 16 residues. The germline gives CDR1 SGHRS, CDR2 YFSETQ. V lost 0 bases and J 0 bases, leaving 7 bases between the germline ends. In DNA, the CDR3 is TGCGCCAGCAGCTTGGGGCAGTTCTCTGGGGCCAACGTCCTGACTTTC. This encodes CASSLGQFSGANVLTF.

This clonotype was seen more than once but under ten times. The rearrangement joins TRBV5-1 to TRBJ1-1, with a possible D match to TRBD1 (5 bases). This CDR3 spans 14 amino acids. Germline-derived CDR1 and CDR2 are SGHRS and YFSETQ. Trimming left V 4 bases short and J 1 base short, with 11 bases between. CDR3 loop: CASSLQVTNTEAFF. CDR3 DNA: TGCGCCAGCAGCCTACAGGTGACGAACACTGAAGCTTTCTTT.

The rearrangement joins TRBV20-1 to TRBJ2-2; possibly TRBD1 or TRBD2 for D (5 bases each). Trimming pared 6 bases from V and 7 bases from J, leaving 12 bases between. Germline V gene lookup returns CDR1 DFQATT and CDR2 SNEGSKA (reference sequence). This CDR3 is built from 12 residues. The CDR3 reads CSALTRGGELFF. The DNA for the CDR3 is TGCAGTGCGCTTACGAGGGGCGGGGAGCTGTTTTTT.

This chain links TRBV5-6 with TRBJ2-5; D unresolved. The germline gives CDR1 SGHDT, CDR2 YYEEEE. The V and J ends lost 0 bases and 3 bases respectively, with 12 bases between them. The CDR3 is made up of 15 amino acids. In DNA, the CDR3 is TGTGCCAGCAGCTTGGCCCGTCGGTCCGAAGAGACCCAGTACTTC. This sequence encodes CASSLARRSEETQYF.

The chain recombines TRBV5-1 with TRBJ2-3; D is tentatively TRBD1 or TRBD2 (5 bases each). CDR3 length equals 16 residues. In germline, CDR1 is SGHRS, CDR2 YFSETQ. Trimming shortened V by 0 bases and J by 0 bases, and 11 bases separated the two germline ends. CDR3 amino acids: CASSLVGVTSTDTQYF. The CDR3 DNA reads TGCGCCAGCAGCTTGGTGGGGGTCACAAGCACAGATACGCAGTATTTT.

This clonotype showed up just a few times. The rearrangement links TRBV12-3 or TRBV12-4 to TRBJ2-1; D possibly corresponds to TRBD1 (6 bases). This CDR3 comprises 16 residues. With 5 bases removed from V and 0 bases from J, the gap between germline ends came to 14 bases. Written as DNA, the CDR3 is TGTGCCAGCAGTCACCAGGGGTGGGACTCCTACAATGAGCAGTTCTTC. It codes for CASSHQGWDSYNEQFF.

This chain connects TRBV29-1 to TRBJ2-5, with D maybe TRBD1 (5 bases). Germline V gene sequence: CDR1 SQVTM, CDR2 ANQGSEA. V lost 6 bases, J lost 5 bases, and 10 bases lay in between. This CDR3 is built from 11 residues. The CDR3 here is CSVDSAETQYF. The CDR3 DNA reads as TGCAGCGTCGACAGTGCGGAGACCCAGTACTTC.